The present T cell receptor beta chain was sequenced within a study of human T cells and chemical hapten exposure. Study details: Patients, predominantly female, presented with alopecia areata, totalis or universalis.

With 4 bases clipped from V and 2 bases from J, the junction kept 11 bases outside the gene matches. Germline-derived CDR1 and CDR2 are DFQATT and SNEGSKA (reference sequence). This CDR3 has 16 residues. This sample's time point: pre-sensitization, week 0. Treatment specified: therapeutic diphenylcyclopropenone sensitization with weekly scalp DPC. TCRdb passed the RACE reads through MiXCR, listing each CDR3 protein once. This sample has fewer than 140,000 distinct CDR3 sequences, with about 12% found just once. The genes are TRBV20-1 and TRBJ2-7; the match to TRBD2 covers 10 bases. The specimen comprised whole blood, sampled in connection with sensitization to the hapten diphenylcyclopropenone (DPC). The sequence derives from a woman aged 45-59 years with alopecia areata. Some clones in this sample may be carry-over from other donors' samples. CDR3 residues: CSAIRPGLAKPYEQYF. The CDR3 bases are TGCAGTGCTATTCGACCGGGACTAGCGAAGCCCTACGAGCAGTACTTC.